Many counts were recorded for the clone carrying this T cell receptor (beta chain). Its target is unknown. Trimming removed 2 bases at V and 4 bases at J, with 15 bases between. Germline CDR1 SGHVS, CDR2 FNYEAQ. CDR3 size: 16 residues. Each CDR3 protein gets one entry after TCRdb re-called the reads with MiXCR. The data hold roughly 120,000 distinct CDR3 sequences, with about 9.5% observed a single time. These data originate in a study of T cell repertoires in cytomegalovirus infection. The overall study: TCR beta signatures that were public indicated CMV infection and matching HLA type. The study, taken as a whole, reports: Predominance within the ex vivo response was attributable to HLA-C-restricted CMV-specific TCR beta clonotypes.

The chain carries TRBV7-6 and TRBJ2-1; D ambiguous. Sequenced input: PBMCs, sequenced either directly or after in vitro stimulation (not recorded which). This TCR was recovered from a human donor in good health (CMV status not recorded). Some clones in this sample may be carry-over from other donors' samples. Here the CDR3 reads CASSLSIENSYNEQFF. DNA for the CDR3: TGTGCCAGCAGCTTATCAATTGAGAACTCGTACAATGAGCAGTTCTTC. The full variable domain, its missing parts supplied by reference TRBV7-6 and TRBJ2-1, is GAGVSQSPRYKVTKRGQDVALRCDPISGHVSLYWYRQALGQGPEFLTYFNYEAQQDKSGLPNDRFSAERPEGSISTLTIQRTEQRDSAMYRCASSLSIENSYNEQFFGPGTRLTVL.